This is a list of T cell receptor beta chains from one sample in a study of blood T cell repertoires in COVID-19. The protocol was immunoSEQ multiplex PCR, while the TCRdb copy is restricted to in-frame clones and leaves out a portion. The sample records under 450,000 clones, roughly four fifths being singletons. Sequences were obtained from PBMCs or T cells enriched from blood (not recorded which). These receptors all come from a woman aged 50 to 60 who had recovered from COVID-19. CDR3s leave out the opening cysteine and the closing phenylalanine or tryptophan.

CDR3 | V | length | J
ASSLKVQQPEAF | TRBV7-2 | 12 | TRBJ1-1
ASSHRTEQY | TRBV14 | 9 | TRBJ2-7
ASSLSWETNVLT | TRBV27 | 12 | TRBJ2-6
ASSEGGLTSPLH | TRBV6-1 | 12 | TRBJ1-6
ASRGDSNEKLF | TRBV28 | 11 | TRBJ1-4
ASSYGDTYGYT | TRBV6-6 | 11 | TRBJ1-2
AWSVLHRGLGNTIY | TRBV30 | 14 | TRBJ1-3
ASRLQGRTYEQY | TRBV27 | 12 | TRBJ2-7
ASSHHSGYEQY | TRBV27 | 11 | TRBJ2-7
ASSQTWTLDNSPLH | TRBV9 | 14 | TRBJ1-6
ASSYGIQETQY | TRBV2 | 11 | TRBJ2-5
ASIAGGAGELF | TRBV5-6 | 11 | TRBJ2-2
ASSYPDRGHTGELF | TRBV6-5 | 14 | TRBJ2-2
ASSLGGQGAYEQY | TRBV5-1 | 13 | TRBJ2-7
ASSRDYYEQY | TRBV10-2 | 10 | TRBJ2-7